The TCR beta chain under discussion was sequenced for a study of CD8 T cells in seronegative destructive rheumatoid arthritis (dated by TCRdb to the early 2020s). Regarding the research as a whole: At the time of sampling, biological drugs were being given to seven out of the eight CND-RA patients. Rather than undergoing new sequencing, the seropositive RA, seronegative RA and healthy control comparison cohorts were drawn from an earlier published TCRbeta dataset. Researchers compared peripheral CD8+ TCRbeta repertoires from patients with CCP-negative destructive rheumatoid arthritis (CND-RA) against repertoires from newly diagnosed seropositive RA, seronegative RA and healthy controls. Summary of the overall study and its limitations: Across the 117,399 clonotypes tested, no public clonotype enrichment was retained after Benjamini-Hochberg correction. Once age was adjusted for, the CD8+ TCRbeta repertoires of CND-RA patients appeared less diverse and more clonal than the repertoires of other RA subtypes. Compared with controls and other RA subtypes, CND-RA repertoires contained more CMV-reactive and fewer influenza A-reactive CD8+ TCRbeta sequences. The authors read the apparently distinct set of enriched public clonotypes carried by CND-RA patients as support for a separate disease subset. The small size of the CND-RA cohort was acknowledged as a study limitation. In the absence of diagnostic samples, TCR repertoire differences may be partly attributable to poor disease control over the years rather than being present at onset.

On this clone itself: Its antigen is not yet known. The sample holds no much larger clone one base away, and base qualities are not on file.

CDR1 and CDR2 are drawn from the germline V gene: SGHAT, FQNNGV. There are 14 amino acids in the CDR3, from cysteine to phenylalanine inclusive. CDR3 DNA only is kept here, 42 bases in frame from base 1. V drops 2 bases and J drops 3 bases, leaving 10 bases in between. Following the manufacturer's instructions, genomic DNA from CD8+ cells served as the input for TCRbeta sequencing. The immunoSEQ assay was used for TCRbeta sequencing, which was carried out at a genomics technology centre in Finland. The original pipeline was this. Clonotype tables from the immunoSEQ preprocessing pipeline were converted to VDJtools format, and non-productive clonotypes were removed. Any sample with fewer than 10,000 reads was excluded, the remaining samples were subsampled to 10,000 reads, and most of the eight CND-RA samples made it through. Using the VDJtools CalcDiversityStats function on data subsampled to 10,000 reads, the Shannon-Wiener, Simpson and clonality indices were calculated. Non-singleton TCRbeta clonotypes were hard-matched, with no mismatches allowed, against VDJdb to infer antigen specificity. CDR3 sequences differing by one amino acid (Hamming distance 1) were grouped into clusters with potentially shared antigen targets. Public clonotypes were tested for group enrichment with one-sided Fisher's exact tests after resampling groups to six samples, repeated ten times. TCRdb retrieved this table from immuneACCESS and kept in-frame rearrangements only. Not all clones are present; in checked studies, unresolved V genes account for under half, and no reason is known for the remainder. V and J calls and clone size follow that table, whereas D and trimming were derived from the DNA. This sample gives 900 to 950 clones in total; about 80% of them show up just once. 21% of the sample comes from the top ten.

The CND-RA patients tested negative on the clinical CCP2 antibody test, and joint destruction in these patients kept progressing despite active therapy. Every CND-RA patient had failed conventional anti-rheumatic therapy and showed typical joint destruction in the wrists and ankles. CND-RA patients were sampled after long disease histories, spanning decades in several cases, rather than at diagnosis. Each patient provided roughly 50 millilitres of EDTA-anticoagulated peripheral blood. Ficoll-Paque PLUS density gradient separation was used to isolate peripheral blood mononuclear cells. CD8+ cells were isolated from fresh or cryopreserved PBMCs by AutoMACS magnetic bead positive selection, with purity checked by flow cytometry. Genomic DNA was extracted using Nucleospin Tissue or Tissue XS kits and then quantified on a Qubit 2.0 fluorometer.

The chain is assembled from TRBV11-2 and TRBJ2-5; matching of 5 bases hints at TRBD1 as the D gene. What was sequenced was CD8+ T cells from blood. The clonotype originates from a woman between 55 and 85 years old with seronegative destructive rheumatoid arthritis. The bases read TGTGCCAGCAGCTTATCTAGGGGAAAAGAGACCCAGTACTTC. Translated, it reads CASSLSRGKETQYF.